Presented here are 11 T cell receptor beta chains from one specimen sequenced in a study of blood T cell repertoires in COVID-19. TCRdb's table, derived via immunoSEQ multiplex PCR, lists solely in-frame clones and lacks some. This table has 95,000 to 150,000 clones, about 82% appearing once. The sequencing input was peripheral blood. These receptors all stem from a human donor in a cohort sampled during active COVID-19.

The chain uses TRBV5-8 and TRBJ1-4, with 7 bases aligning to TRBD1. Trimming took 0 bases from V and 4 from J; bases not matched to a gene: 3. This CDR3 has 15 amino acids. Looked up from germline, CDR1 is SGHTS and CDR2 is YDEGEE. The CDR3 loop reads CASSLGTGLNEKLFF. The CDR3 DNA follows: TGTGCCAGCAGCTTGGGGACAGGTCTTAATGAAAAACTGTTTTTT.

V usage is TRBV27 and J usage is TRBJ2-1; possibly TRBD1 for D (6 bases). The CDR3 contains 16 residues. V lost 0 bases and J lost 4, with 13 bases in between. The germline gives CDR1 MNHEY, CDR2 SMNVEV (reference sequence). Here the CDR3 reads CASSLSDSNLYNEQFF. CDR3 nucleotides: TGTGCCAGCAGTTTATCGGACAGCAACCTATACAATGAGCAGTTCTTC.

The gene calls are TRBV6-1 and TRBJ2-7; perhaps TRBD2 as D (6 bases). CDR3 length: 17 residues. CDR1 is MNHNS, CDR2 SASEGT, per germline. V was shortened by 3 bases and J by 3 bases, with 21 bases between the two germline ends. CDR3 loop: CASSDIPGLQTIYEQYF. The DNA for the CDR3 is TGTGCCAGCAGTGACATACCGGGACTCCAAACAATCTACGAGCAGTACTTC.

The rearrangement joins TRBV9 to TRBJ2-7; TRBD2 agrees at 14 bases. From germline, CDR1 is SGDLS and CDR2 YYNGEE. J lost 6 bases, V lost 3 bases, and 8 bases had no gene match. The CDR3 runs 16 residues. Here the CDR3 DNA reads TGTGCCAGCAGCGGAGGGGGACTAGCGGGAGAAGGCGAGCAGTACTTC. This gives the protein CASSGGGLAGEGEQYF.

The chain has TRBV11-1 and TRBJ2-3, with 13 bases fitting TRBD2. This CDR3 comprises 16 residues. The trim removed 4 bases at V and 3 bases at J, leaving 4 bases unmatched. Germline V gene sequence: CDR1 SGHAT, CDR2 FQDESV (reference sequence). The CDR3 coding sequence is TGTGCCAGCAGCTCACCGACTAGCGGGAGGACAGATACGCAGTATTTT. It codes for CASSSPTSGRTDTQYF.

This CDR3 is CASSQTRIPSYEQYF. The CDR3 DNA is TGCGCCAGCAGCCAAACGCGAATACCCTCCTACGAGCAGTACTTC. V usage is TRBV4-3 and J usage is TRBJ2-7; D unresolved. The CDR3 totals 15 residues. V was clipped by 2 bases and J by 0 bases, with 11 bases between them. CDR1 LGHNA and CDR2 YSLEER come from the germline V gene.

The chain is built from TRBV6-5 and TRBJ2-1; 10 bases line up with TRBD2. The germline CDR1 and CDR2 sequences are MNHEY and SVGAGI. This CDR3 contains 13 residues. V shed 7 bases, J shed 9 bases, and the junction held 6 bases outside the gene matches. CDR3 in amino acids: CASKRGGEVEQFF. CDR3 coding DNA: TGTGCCAGCAAGCGGGGGGGGGAGGTTGAGCAGTTCTTC.

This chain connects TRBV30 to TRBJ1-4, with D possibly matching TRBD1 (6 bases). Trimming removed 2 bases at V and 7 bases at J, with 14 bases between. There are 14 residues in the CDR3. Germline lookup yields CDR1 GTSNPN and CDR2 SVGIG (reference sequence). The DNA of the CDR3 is TGTGCCTGGAGTCCCTTGAGACAGGTTGAAAAACTGTTTTTT. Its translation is CAWSPLRQVEKLFF.

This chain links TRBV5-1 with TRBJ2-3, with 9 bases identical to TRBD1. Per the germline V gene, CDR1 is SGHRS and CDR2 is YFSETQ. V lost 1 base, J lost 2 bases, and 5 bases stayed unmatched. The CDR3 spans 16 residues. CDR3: CASSLWDRAYTDTQYF. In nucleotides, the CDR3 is TGCGCCAGCAGCTTGTGGGACAGGGCCTACACAGATACGCAGTATTTT.

In nucleotides, the CDR3 is TGTGCCAGCAGTTATTCGGGAACCGAGCAGTACTTC. Encoded protein: CASSYSGTEQYF. The rearrangement uses TRBV6-2 or TRBV6-3 and TRBJ2-7; possible D gene TRBD2, 5 bases. This CDR3 is built from 12 residues. Per germline, CDR1 MNHEY and CDR2 SVGEGT. Trimming took off 3 bases at V and 6 bases at J, with 9 bases between the two ends.

The CDR3 DNA follows: TGCGCCAGCAGCGGGGGAGGTGGAAACACCATATATTTT. As protein: CASSGGGGNTIYF. The J gene is TRBJ1-3, the V gene TRBV5-1; possible D gene TRBD1, 5 bases. This CDR3 is built from 13 residues. Germline CDR1 is SGHRS and CDR2 is YFSETQ. Trimming shortened V by 4 bases and J by 3 bases, and 8 bases separated the two germline ends.